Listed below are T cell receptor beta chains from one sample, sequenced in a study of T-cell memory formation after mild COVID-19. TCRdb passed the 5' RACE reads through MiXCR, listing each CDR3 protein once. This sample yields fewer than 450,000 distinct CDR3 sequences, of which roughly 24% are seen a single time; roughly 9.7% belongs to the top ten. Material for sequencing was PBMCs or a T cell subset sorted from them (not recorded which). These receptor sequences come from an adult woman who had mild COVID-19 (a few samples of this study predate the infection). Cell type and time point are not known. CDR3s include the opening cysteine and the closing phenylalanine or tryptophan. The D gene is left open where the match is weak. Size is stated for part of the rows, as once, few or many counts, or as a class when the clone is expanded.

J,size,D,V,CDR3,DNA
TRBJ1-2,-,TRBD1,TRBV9,CASSPITGDYGYTF,TGTGCCAGCAGCCCGATAACAGGGGACTATGGCTACACCTTC
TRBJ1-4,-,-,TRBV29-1,CSVIGQIGEKLFF,TGCAGCGTAATAGGACAGATAGGCGAAAAACTGTTTTTT
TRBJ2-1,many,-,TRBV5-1,CASSLDPDYNEQFF,TGCGCCAGCAGCTTGGATCCGGACTACAATGAGCAGTTCTTC
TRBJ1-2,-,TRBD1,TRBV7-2,CASSPEGGIGGYTF,TGTGCCAGCAGCCCAGAAGGGGGCATCGGGGGCTACACCTTC
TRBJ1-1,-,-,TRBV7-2,CASSLVAFF,TGTGCCAGCAGCTTAGTTGCTTTCTTT
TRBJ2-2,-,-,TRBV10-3,CAINEGGTGELFF,TGTGCCATCAACGAGGGTGGAACCGGGGAGCTGTTTTTT
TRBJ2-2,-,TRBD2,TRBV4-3,CASSQVWGRAPDTGELFF,TGCGCCAGCAGCCAAGTTTGGGGGAGGGCCCCGGACACCGGGGAGCTGTTTTTT
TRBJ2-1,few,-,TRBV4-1,CASSHERDLYNEQFF,TGCGCCAGCAGTCACGAGAGGGACCTCTACAATGAGCAGTTCTTC
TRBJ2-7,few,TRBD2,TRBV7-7,CASSSRPGGEQYF,TGTGCCAGCAGCTCCAGGCCGGGAGGCGAGCAGTACTTC
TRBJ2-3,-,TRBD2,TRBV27,CASSTLAGGTDTQYF,TGTGCCAGCAGTACACTAGCGGGTGGAACAGATACGCAGTATTTT
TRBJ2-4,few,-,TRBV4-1,CASSQDPDIQYF,TGCGCCAGCAGCCAAGATCCGGACATTCAGTACTTC
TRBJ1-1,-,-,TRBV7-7,CAATADTEAFF,TGTGCCGCAACGGCGGACACTGAAGCTTTCTTT
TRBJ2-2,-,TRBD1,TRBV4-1,CASSQPGTGAGELFF,TGCGCCAGCAGCCAACCTGGGACAGGGGCCGGGGAGCTGTTTTTT
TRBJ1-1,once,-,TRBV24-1,CATSETERSEAFF,TGTGCCACCAGTGAGACAGAAAGGTCTGAAGCTTTCTTT
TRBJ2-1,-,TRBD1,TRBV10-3,CAISESGTLTGYYNEQFF,TGTGCCATCAGTGAGTCGGGAACCCTGACAGGGTACTACAATGAGCAGTTCTTC
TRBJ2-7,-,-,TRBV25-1,CASRSGGSYEQYF,TGTGCCAGCCGAAGTGGGGGGTCCTACGAGCAGTACTTC
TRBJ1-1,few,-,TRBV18,CASSPGPQGPEAFF,TGTGCCAGCTCACCCGGCCCACAGGGCCCTGAAGCTTTCTTT
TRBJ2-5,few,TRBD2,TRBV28,CASSFPGGSETQYF,TGTGCCAGCAGTTTCCCGGGAGGTTCAGAGACCCAGTACTTC
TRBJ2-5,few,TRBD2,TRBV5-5,CASSPKRGPSGGHQETQYF,TGTGCCAGCAGCCCCAAAAGGGGGCCTAGCGGGGGACACCAAGAGACCCAGTACTTC
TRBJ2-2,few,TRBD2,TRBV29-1,CSVPSGKNTGELFF,TGCAGCGTCCCTAGCGGGAAGAACACCGGGGAGCTGTTTTTT
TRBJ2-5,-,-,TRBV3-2,CASSHIQGRIFDRKETQYF,TGTGCCAGCAGCCATATTCAGGGGAGAATTTTCGATCGGAAAGAGACCCAGTACTTC
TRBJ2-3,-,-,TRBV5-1,CASSTGQSTDTQYF,TGCGCCAGCAGCACCGGACAGAGCACAGATACGCAGTATTTT
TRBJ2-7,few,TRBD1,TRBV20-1,CSAKKGASKDEQYF,TGCAGTGCTAAAAAGGGGGCTAGTAAAGACGAGCAGTACTTC
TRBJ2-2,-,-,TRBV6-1,CASRVVFSGPTGELFF,TGTGCCAGCAGGGTAGTTTTTTCAGGGCCTACCGGGGAGCTGTTTTTT
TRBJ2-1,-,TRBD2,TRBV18,CASSPSGPAGPYNEQFF,TGTGCCAGCTCACCAAGCGGTCCAGCGGGACCCTACAATGAGCAGTTCTTC
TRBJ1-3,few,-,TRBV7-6,CASSLVVADSAVNSGNTIYF,TGTGCCAGCAGCTTAGTTGTGGCAGACAGCGCTGTCAACTCTGGAAACACCATATATTTT
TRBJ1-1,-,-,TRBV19,CASSTGRSTEAFF,TGTGCCAGTAGTACGGGCCGGAGCACTGAAGCTTTCTTT
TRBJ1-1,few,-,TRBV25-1,CASRHRKRMGRTEAFF,TGTGCCAGCCGTCACCGTAAAAGGATGGGGAGGACTGAAGCTTTCTTT
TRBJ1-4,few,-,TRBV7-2,CASSFEGEKLFF,TGTGCCAGCAGCTTTGAAGGGGAAAAACTGTTTTTT
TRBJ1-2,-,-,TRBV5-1,CASSLDGFNTF,TGCGCCAGCAGCTTGGATGGGTTCAACACCTTC
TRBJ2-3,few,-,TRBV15,CATSLGGQRGYPTDTQYF,TGTGCCACCAGCCTCGGGGGACAGCGGGGGTACCCCACAGATACGCAGTATTTT
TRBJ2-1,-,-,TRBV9,CASSVVGLATPADEQFF,TGTGCCAGCAGCGTAGTGGGTCTAGCTACCCCGGCGGATGAGCAGTTCTTC
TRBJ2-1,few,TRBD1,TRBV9,CASSARGGPSPNEQFF,TGTGCCAGCAGCGCCCGAGGGGGCCCTTCGCCAAATGAGCAGTTCTTC
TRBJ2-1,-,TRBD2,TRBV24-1,CATSDSGRDEQFF,TGTGCCACCAGTGATTCGGGGAGGGATGAGCAGTTCTTC
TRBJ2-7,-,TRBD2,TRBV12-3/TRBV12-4,CASSYGGITYEQYF,TGTGCCAGCAGCTACGGGGGGATCACCTACGAGCAGTACTTC
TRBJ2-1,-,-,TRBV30,CAWSVLRGKVSNEQFF,TGTGCCTGGAGTGTACTAAGGGGGAAGGTCAGCAATGAGCAGTTCTTC
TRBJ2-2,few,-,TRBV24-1,CATRADGNTGELFF,TGTGCCACCAGAGCGGACGGTAACACCGGGGAGCTGTTTTTT
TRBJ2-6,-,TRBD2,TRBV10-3,CAIGLAGVAGANVLTF,TGTGCCATCGGACTAGCGGGAGTAGCTGGGGCCAACGTCCTGACTTTC
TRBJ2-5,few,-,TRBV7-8,CASSFAPPQETQYF,TGTGCCAGCAGCTTCGCCCCCCCCCAAGAGACCCAGTACTTC
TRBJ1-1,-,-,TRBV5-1,CASSSWGSDTEAFF,TGCGCCAGCAGCTCCTGGGGATCGGACACTGAAGCTTTCTTT
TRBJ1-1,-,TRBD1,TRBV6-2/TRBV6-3,CASSYSGTGVGAFF,TGTGCCAGCAGTTACTCTGGGACAGGCGTTGGAGCTTTCTTT
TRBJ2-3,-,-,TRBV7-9,CASSREYTDTQYF,TGTGCCAGCAGCCGCGAGTACACAGATACGCAGTATTTT
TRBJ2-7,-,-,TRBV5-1,CASSSGQSVEQYF,TGCGCCAGCAGCTCCGGACAGTCGGTAGAGCAGTACTTC
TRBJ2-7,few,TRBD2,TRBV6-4,CASSFLAGGSYEQYF,TGTGCCAGCAGCTTTTTAGCGGGGGGCTCTTACGAGCAGTACTTC
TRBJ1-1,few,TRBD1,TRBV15,CATSRRGLNTEAFF,TGTGCCACCAGCAGAAGGGGGCTGAACACTGAAGCTTTCTTT
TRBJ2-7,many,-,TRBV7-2,CASSSPYYEQYF,TGTGCCAGCAGTTCGCCATACTACGAGCAGTACTTC
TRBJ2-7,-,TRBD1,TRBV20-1,CSARPLQGTYEQYF,TGCAGTGCTCGGCCTTTACAGGGGACCTACGAGCAGTACTTC
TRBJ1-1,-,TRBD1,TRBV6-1,CASSERGDRGLTEAFF,TGTGCCAGCAGTGAGCGGGGGGACAGGGGGCTTACTGAAGCTTTCTTT